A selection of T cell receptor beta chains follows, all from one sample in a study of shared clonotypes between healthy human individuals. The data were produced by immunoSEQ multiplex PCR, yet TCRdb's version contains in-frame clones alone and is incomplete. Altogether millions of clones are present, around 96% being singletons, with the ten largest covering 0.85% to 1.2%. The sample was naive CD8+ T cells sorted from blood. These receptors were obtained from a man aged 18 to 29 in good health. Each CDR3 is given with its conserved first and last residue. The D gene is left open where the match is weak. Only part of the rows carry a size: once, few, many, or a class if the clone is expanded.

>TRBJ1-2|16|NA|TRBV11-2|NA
NA
CASSSTLGEANYGYTF
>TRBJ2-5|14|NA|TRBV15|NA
TGTGCCACCAGCACCAGAGGGGAGCGAGAGACCCAGTACTTC
CATSTRGERETQYF
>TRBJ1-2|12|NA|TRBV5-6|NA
TGTGCCAGCAGCTTGGAGGGGGGTGGCTACACCTTC
CASSLEGGGYTF
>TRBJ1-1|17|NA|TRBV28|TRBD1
TGTGCCAGCAGCAACGGGTTGGGACAGACACGGTCCCCTGAAGCTTTCTTT
CASSNGLGQTRSPEAFF
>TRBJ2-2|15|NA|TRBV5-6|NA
TGTGCCAGCAGCTTGAGGAGAGCGAACACCGGGGAGCTGTTTTTT
CASSLRRANTGELFF
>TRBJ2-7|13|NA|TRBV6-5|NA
TGTGCCAGCAGTTACGGCCGTAGCGACGAGCAGTACTTC
CASSYGRSDEQYF
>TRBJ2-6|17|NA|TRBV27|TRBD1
TGTGCCAGCAGTCCATGGACAGGAAGCTCTGGGGCCAACGTCCTGACTTTC
CASSPWTGSSGANVLTF
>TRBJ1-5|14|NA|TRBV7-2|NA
TGTGCCAGCAGCTCTCTATCAAGCAATCAGCCCCAGCATTTT
CASSSLSSNQPQHF
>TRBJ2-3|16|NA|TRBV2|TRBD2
TGTGCCAGCAGTGTGATGGGAGGGGTGAACACAGATACGCAGTATTTT
CASSVMGGVNTDTQYF
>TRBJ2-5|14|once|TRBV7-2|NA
TGTGCCAGCAGCTCGAGAAGCAGCCAAGAGACCCAGTACTTC
CASSSRSSQETQYF
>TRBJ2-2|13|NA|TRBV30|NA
TGTGCCTGGGCTAACGAGGGATCCGGGGAGCTGTTTTTT
CAWANEGSGELFF
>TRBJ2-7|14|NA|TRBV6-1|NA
TGTGCCAGCAGTGAAGGGGCAGTGTACTACGAGCAGTACTTC
CASSEGAVYYEQYF